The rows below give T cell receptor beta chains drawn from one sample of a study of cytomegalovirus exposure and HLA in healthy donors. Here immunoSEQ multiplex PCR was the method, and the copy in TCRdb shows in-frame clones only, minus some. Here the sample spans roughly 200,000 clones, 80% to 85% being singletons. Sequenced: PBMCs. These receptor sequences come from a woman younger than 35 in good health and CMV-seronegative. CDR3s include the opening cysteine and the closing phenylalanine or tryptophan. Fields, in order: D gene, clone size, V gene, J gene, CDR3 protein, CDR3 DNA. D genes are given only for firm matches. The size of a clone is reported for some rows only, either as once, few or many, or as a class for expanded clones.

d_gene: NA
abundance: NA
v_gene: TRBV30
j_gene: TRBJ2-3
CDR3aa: CAWSVLKWGAMKSGDTQYF
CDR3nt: TGTGCCTGGAGTGTACTGAAGTGGGGCGCAATGAAGTCCGGTGATACGCAGTATTTT

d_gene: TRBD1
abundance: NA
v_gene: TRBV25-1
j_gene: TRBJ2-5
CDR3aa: CASSGGQGIRETQYF
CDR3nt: TGTGCCAGCAGTGGGGGACAGGGAATTCGAGAGACCCAGTACTTC

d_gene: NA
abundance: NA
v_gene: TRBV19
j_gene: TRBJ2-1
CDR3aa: CASSLSSYNEQFF
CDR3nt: TGTGCCAGTTCCCTGAGCTCCTACAATGAGCAGTTCTTC

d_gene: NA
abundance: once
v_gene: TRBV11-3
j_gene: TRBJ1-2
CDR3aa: CASSPRGGYTF
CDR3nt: TGTGCCAGCAGCCCAAGAGGGGGCTACACCTTC

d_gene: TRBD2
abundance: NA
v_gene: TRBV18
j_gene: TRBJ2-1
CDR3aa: CASSVAGGYTNEQFF
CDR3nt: TGTGCCAGCTCCGTAGCGGGAGGTTATACCAATGAGCAGTTCTTC

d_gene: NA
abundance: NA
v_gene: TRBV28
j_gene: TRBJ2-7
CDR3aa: CASKDLQGRTSYEQYF
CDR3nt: TGTGCCAGCAAGGACTTACAGGGACGAACTTCCTACGAGCAGTACTTC

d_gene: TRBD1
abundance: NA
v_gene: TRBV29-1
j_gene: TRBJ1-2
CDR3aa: CSVGPIDREQSNGYTF
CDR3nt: TGCAGCGTTGGGCCGATTGACAGGGAACAGTCAAATGGCTACACCTTC

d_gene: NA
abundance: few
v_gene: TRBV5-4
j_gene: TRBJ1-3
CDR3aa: CASSLQSAGNTIYF
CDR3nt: TGTGCCAGCAGCTTGCAATCAGCTGGAAACACCATATATTTT

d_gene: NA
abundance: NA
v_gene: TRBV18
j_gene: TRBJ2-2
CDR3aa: CASSPVVARNTGELFF
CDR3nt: TGTGCCAGCTCACCCGTGGTAGCCAGAAACACCGGGGAGCTGTTTTTT

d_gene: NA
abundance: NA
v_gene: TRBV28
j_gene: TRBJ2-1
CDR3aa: CASSLIGRYNEQFF
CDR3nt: TGTGCCAGCAGTTTAATAGGCAGGTACAATGAGCAGTTCTTC

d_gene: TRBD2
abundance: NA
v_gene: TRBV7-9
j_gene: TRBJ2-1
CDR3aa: CASSSKHRLAGQKNEQFF
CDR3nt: TGTGCCAGCAGCTCCAAGCACCGACTAGCGGGCCAGAAGAATGAGCAGTTCTTC

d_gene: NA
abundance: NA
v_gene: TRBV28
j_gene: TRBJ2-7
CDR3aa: CASKEGRPYEQYF
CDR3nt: TGTGCCAGCAAGGAGGGACGTCCCTACGAGCAGTACTTC

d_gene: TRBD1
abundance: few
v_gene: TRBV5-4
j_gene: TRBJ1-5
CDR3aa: CASSLGGQGAKWPQHF
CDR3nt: TGTGCCAGCAGCTTGGGGGGACAGGGAGCCAAATGGCCCCAGCATTTT

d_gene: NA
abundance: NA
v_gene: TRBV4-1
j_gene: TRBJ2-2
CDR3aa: CASSQDPGLNTGELFF
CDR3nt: TGCGCCAGCAGCCAAGATCCGGGTCTAAACACCGGGGAGCTGTTTTTT

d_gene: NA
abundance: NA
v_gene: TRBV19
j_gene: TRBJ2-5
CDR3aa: CASSATGTGETQYF
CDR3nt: TGTGCCAGTAGTGCAACCGGGACTGGGGAGACCCAGTACTTC

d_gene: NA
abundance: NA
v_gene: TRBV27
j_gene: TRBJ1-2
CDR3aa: CASSLWGSSNYGYTF
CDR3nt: TGTGCCAGCAGTTTATGGGGCAGCTCTAACTATGGCTACACCTTC

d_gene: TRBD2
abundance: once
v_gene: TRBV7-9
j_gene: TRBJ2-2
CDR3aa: CASSSMGTSGRNTGELFF
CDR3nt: TGTGCCAGCAGCTCTATGGGGACTAGCGGGAGGAACACCGGGGAGCTGTTTTTT

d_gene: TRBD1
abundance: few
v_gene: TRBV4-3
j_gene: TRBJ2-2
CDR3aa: CASSQRGADRGYTGELFF
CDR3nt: TGCGCCAGCAGCCAAAGGGGGGCCGACAGGGGGTACACCGGGGAGCTGTTTTTT

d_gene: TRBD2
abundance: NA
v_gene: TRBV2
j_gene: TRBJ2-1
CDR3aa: CASTAGGTPNEQFF
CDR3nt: TGTGCCAGCACGGCGGGAGGCACTCCCAATGAGCAGTTCTTC

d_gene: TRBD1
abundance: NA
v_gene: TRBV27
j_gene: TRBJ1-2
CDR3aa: CASSLSGGNYGYTF
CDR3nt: TGTGCCAGCAGTTTATCAGGGGGCAACTATGGCTACACCTTC

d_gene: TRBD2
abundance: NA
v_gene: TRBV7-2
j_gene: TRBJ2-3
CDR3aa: CASSSQGAGGGTQYF
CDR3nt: TGTGCCAGCAGCTCCCAAGGAGCGGGAGGTGGTACGCAGTATTTT

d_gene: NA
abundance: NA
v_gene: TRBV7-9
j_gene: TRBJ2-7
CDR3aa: CSSSLTREGPKGYEQYF
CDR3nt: TGTTCCAGCAGCTTAACCAGGGAAGGTCCCAAGGGCTACGAGCAGTACTTC

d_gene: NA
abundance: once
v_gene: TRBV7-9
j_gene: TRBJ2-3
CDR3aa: CASSTSSTDTQYF
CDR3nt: TGTGCCAGCAGCACTAGTAGCACAGATACGCAGTATTTT

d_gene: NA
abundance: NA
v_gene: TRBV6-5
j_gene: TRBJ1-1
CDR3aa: CASSYAENTEAFF
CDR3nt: TGTGCCAGCAGTTACGCGGAGAACACTGAAGCTTTCTTT

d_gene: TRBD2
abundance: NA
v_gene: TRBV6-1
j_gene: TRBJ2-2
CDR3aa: CASVGGAGGAGELFF
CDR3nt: TGTGCCAGCGTGGGGGGGGCGGGAGGGGCCGGGGAGCTGTTTTTT

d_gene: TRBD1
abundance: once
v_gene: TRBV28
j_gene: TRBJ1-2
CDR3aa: CASSFRGTGVYGYTF
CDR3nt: TGTGCCAGCAGTTTTCGTGGGACAGGAGTATATGGCTACACCTTC